What follows are 32 T cell receptor beta chains derived from one specimen sequenced in a study of T cell responses to AZD1222 COVID-19 vaccine. Clones were read by immunoSEQ multiplex PCR, and TCRdb kept only the in-frame ones, dropping some. The table has approximately 200,000 clones, approximately 94% seen once. Sequencing was performed on peripheral blood, taken on day 0 of AZD1222 vaccination. The receptors stem from an adult in good health.

This sequence joins TRBV14 and TRBJ1-1; D is ambiguous. There are 12 residues in the CDR3. V lost 1 base and J lost 10, with 10 bases in between. Germline lookup yields CDR1 SGHDN and CDR2 FVKESK. In nucleotides, the CDR3 is TGTGCCAGCAGCCAAGGCCGATGGGGAGCTTTCTTT. This translates into CASSQGRWGAFF. Based on the CDR3 plus reference TRBV14 and TRBJ1-1, the full variable domain is EAGVTQFPSHSVIEKGQTVTLRCDPISGHDNLYWYRRVMGKEIKFLLHFVKESKQDESGMPNNRFLAERTGGTYSTLKVQPAELEDSGVYFCASSQGRWGAFFGQGTRLTVV.

This chain joins TRBV27 and TRBJ2-7; TRBD2 matches at 7 bases. V was pared by 5 bases and J by 4 bases, with 17 bases of the junction left unmatched. The CDR3 consists of 17 residues. Germline lookup yields CDR1 MNHEY and CDR2 SMNVEV (reference sequence). CDR3 DNA: TGTGCCAGCAGTCCTCCTTCGGCGGGAGTAGATGCTTACGAGCAGTACTTC. The encoded protein is CASSPPSAGVDAYEQYF.

The genes are TRBV18 and TRBJ1-6; 10 bases are shared with TRBD1. Germline CDR1 is KGHSH and CDR2 is LQKENI. CDR3 length: 16 amino acids. V dropped 2 bases and J dropped 8; count of bases not matched to a gene: 6. The CDR3 nucleotides read TGTGCCAGCTCACCAACGACAGGGGGCTCTGATTCACCCCTCCACTTT. This codes for CASSPTTGGSDSPLHF.

The V gene is TRBV7-9, the J gene TRBJ2-7; tentatively, D is TRBD2 (6 bases). With 5 bases removed from V and 3 bases from J, the gap between germline ends came to 8 bases. The germline CDR1 and CDR2 sequences are SEHNR and FQNEAQ (reference sequence). This CDR3 comprises 12 residues. The CDR3 coding sequence is TGTGCCAGCAGCCCGGGACTCTACGAGCAGTACTTC. This codes for CASSPGLYEQYF.

Details on this clone: Different DNA sequences within this sample yield the same CDR3. This chain links TRBV19 with TRBJ1-6; no reliable D call. CDR1 and CDR2 from the germline V gene are LNHDA and SQIVND (reference sequence). This CDR3 comprises 12 residues. With 1 base removed from V and 7 bases from J, the gap between germline ends came to 2 bases. The CDR3 spells CASSIGNSPLHF. For the CDR3, the DNA is TGTGCCAGTAGTATAGGAAATTCACCCCTCCACTTT. Complete variable domain (other parts from reference TRBV19 and TRBJ1-6): DGGITQSPKYLFRKEGQNVTLSCEQNLNHDAMYWYRQDPGQGLRLIYYSQIVNDFQKGDIAEGYSVSREKKESFPLTVTSAQKNPTAFYLCASSIGNSPLHFGNGTRLTVT.

This chain connects TRBV11-3 to TRBJ1-2, with D unresolved. The V and J ends lost 1 base and 6 bases respectively, with 15 bases between them. CDR1 and CDR2 (germline): SGHNT, YENEEA. This CDR3 comprises 15 residues. The CDR3 DNA reads TGTGCCAGCAGCTTAGGGGTTAAGAAAGGGAATGGCTACACCTTC. Translated, it gives CASSLGVKKGNGYTF.

V usage is TRBV30 and J usage is TRBJ1-1, with D maybe TRBD1 (6 bases). This CDR3 has 10 amino acids. The ends were cut back, 3 bases at V and 8 bases at J, with 7 bases in the middle. CDR1 GTSNPN and CDR2 SVGIG come from the germline V gene (reference sequence). For the CDR3, the DNA is TGTGCCTGGAGCACAGGGGAAGCTTTCTTT. This gives the protein CAWSTGEAFF.

The chain employs TRBV7-8 and TRBJ2-2; 13 bases are a match to TRBD2. After removal of 4 bases from V and 7 bases from J, the junction contained 6 bases not matched to a gene. The CDR3 sequence is 16 residues long. Germline CDR1 is SGHVS and CDR2 is FQNEAQ. The CDR3 bases are TGTGCCAGCAGCTCCGGACTAGCGGGAGCCAGCGGGGAGCTGTTTTTT. It specifies CASSSGLAGASGELFF.

The V call is TRBV19, the J call TRBJ1-6; tentatively, D is TRBD1 (5 bases). The germline gives CDR1 LNHDA, CDR2 SQIVND (reference sequence). Trimming took off 3 bases at V and 8 bases at J, with 14 bases between the two ends. The CDR3 is 15 amino acids. CDR3 sequence (DNA): TGTGCCAGTAGTATTGGGGACCAGGCGGATTCACCCCTCCACTTT. Amino acid sequence: CASSIGDQADSPLHF.

The chain has TRBV5-1 and TRBJ1-1; no firm D call. This CDR3 is built from 15 residues. CDR1 and CDR2 (germline): SGHRS, YFSETQ. Trimming took 4 bases from V and 1 from J, leaving 14 bases between them. In nucleotides, the CDR3 is TGCGCCAGCAGCCCACTGAACAACAAGAACACTGAAGCTTTCTTT. Translated, it gives CASSPLNNKNTEAFF.

The J gene is TRBJ1-2, the V gene TRBV9, with D maybe TRBD1 (6 bases). Germline V gives CDR1 SGDLS, CDR2 YYNGEE. The CDR3 has 14 residues. Trimming took 0 bases from V and 8 from J, leaving 14 bases between them. The CDR3 reads CASSVASGGQGYTF. As DNA, the CDR3 is TGTGCCAGCAGCGTAGCTTCGGGGGGCCAGGGCTACACCTTC.

J is TRBJ2-3 and V is TRBV12-5, with D tentatively TRBD2 (6 bases). The V gene lost 4 bases and the J gene lost 3 bases, with 14 bases spanning the gap. This CDR3 has 15 amino acids. The V gene's germline CDR1 is LGHNT and CDR2 FRNRAP. Written as DNA, the CDR3 is TGTGCTAGTGGTTGGCGGGATTCGGGTACAGATACGCAGTATTTT. Its translation: CASGWRDSGTDTQYF. Full variable domain (outside the CDR3, taken from reference TRBV12-5 and TRBJ2-3): DARVTQTPRHKVTEMGQEVTMRCQPILGHNTVFWYRQTMMQGLELLAYFRNRAPLDDSGMPKDRFSAEMPDATLATLKIQPSEPRDSAVYFCASGWRDSGTDTQYFGPGTRLTVL.

The gene calls are TRBV28 and TRBJ1-4; 7 nucleotides match TRBD1. The V gene end was trimmed by 4 bases and the J gene end by 7 bases; junction bases not matched to a gene: 3. The CDR3 loop spans 13 amino acids. Germline V gives CDR1 MDHEN, CDR2 SYDVKM. The CDR3, as DNA: TGTGCCAGCAGTTGGGGGACAGCTGAAAAACTGTTTTTT. Protein product: CASSWGTAEKLFF.

The rearrangement links TRBV7-9 to TRBJ1-1; 7 bases map to TRBD1. This CDR3 has 13 residues. J was trimmed by 1 base and V by 7 bases; bases with no gene match: 3. The germline V gene encodes CDR1 SEHNR and CDR2 FQNEAQ (reference sequence). The CDR3 protein is CASTEGANTEAFF. CDR3 sequence (DNA): TGTGCCAGCACCGAGGGGGCGAACACTGAAGCTTTCTTT.

The chain uses TRBV28 and TRBJ1-1; the D gene is possibly TRBD1 (5 bases). Germline V gives CDR1 MDHEN, CDR2 SYDVKM. Trimming removed 5 bases at V and 2 bases at J, with 12 bases between. This CDR3 is 14 amino acids long. In DNA form, the CDR3 reads TGTGCCAGCAGTCTGGGACTCCTAAACACTGAAGCTTTCTTT. This codes for CASSLGLLNTEAFF.

The rearrangement joins TRBV30 to TRBJ2-5, with D maybe TRBD1 (5 bases). The CDR3 spans 15 residues. V dropped 0 bases and J dropped 4 bases, with 15 bases sitting between them. CDR1 and CDR2 (germline): GTSNPN, SVGIG (reference sequence). The CDR3 region has the DNA TGTGCCTGGAGTGTTAATGCAGGGTGGCGAGAGACCCAGTACTTC. Residues: CAWSVNAGWRETQYF.

The CDR3 DNA sequence: TGTGCCAGCAGCCAACCACCGGGACAGGGTACTGGCTACACCTTC. Translation: CASSQPPGQGTGYTF. The rearrangement uses TRBV3-1 (or the pseudogene TRBV3-2) and TRBJ1-2; 9 bases match TRBD1. The CDR3 extends over 15 amino acids. CDR1 is LGHDT, CDR2 YNNKEL, per germline (reference sequence). Trimming at V came to 2 bases and at J to 7 bases, leaving 8 bases not matched to a gene.

The rearrangement joins TRBV6-4 to TRBJ2-1, with a tentative D call TRBD1 (5 bases). Germline V gene sequence: CDR1 MRHNA, CDR2 SNTAGT. The CDR3 has 14 amino acids. V dropped 2 bases and J dropped 7 bases, with 12 bases sitting between them. The CDR3 nucleotides read TGTGCCAGCAGTGACGTTCAGGGTGTGAATGAGCAGTTCTTC. This encodes CASSDVQGVNEQFF.

The chain uses TRBV11-2 and TRBJ2-1, with 9 bases that match TRBD2. V lost 7 bases, J lost 7 bases, and 5 bases stayed unmatched. The V gene's germline CDR1 is SGHAT and CDR2 FQNNGV. The CDR3 is 13 residues long. The CDR3 loop reads CASIGSGRNEQFF. The CDR3 DNA reads as TGTGCCAGCATAGGTAGCGGGAGAAATGAGCAGTTCTTC.

The chain is built from TRBV27 and TRBJ2-1; 13 nucleotides match TRBD2. CDR1 is MNHEY, CDR2 SMNVEV, per germline (reference sequence). With V trimmed by 8 bases and J by 10 bases, 8 bases remained unmatched. This CDR3 spans 14 amino acids. The CDR3 loop reads CASRLAGGLGEQFF. For the CDR3, the DNA is TGTGCCAGCCGACTAGCGGGAGGTCTGGGAGAGCAGTTCTTC.

This chain links TRBV28 with TRBJ1-1; D possibly corresponds to TRBD1 (6 bases). Germline CDR1 reads MDHEN; CDR2 reads SYDVKM. Between the trimmed V and J ends, which lost 5 bases and 1 base, there was a span of 11 bases. This CDR3 has 14 residues. The CDR3 DNA reads TGTGCCAGCAGTCCATGGACAGAGAACACTGAAGCTTTCTTT. This gives the protein CASSPWTENTEAFF.

The chain joins TRBV15 to TRBJ1-1; D gene unclear. The CDR3 has 13 residues. CDR1 LNHNV and CDR2 YYDKDF come from the germline V gene (reference sequence). V lost 0 bases to trimming and J lost 8 bases, with 10 bases between them. The CDR3 spells CATSRELTREAFF. Here the CDR3 DNA reads TGTGCCACCAGCAGAGAGTTGACGCGCGAAGCTTTCTTT.

The V gene is TRBV28, the J gene TRBJ1-1; D may be TRBD1 (6 bases). V lost 5 bases to trimming and J lost 6 bases, with 19 bases between them. CDR1 and CDR2 (germline): MDHEN, SYDVKM. This CDR3 contains 15 residues. The CDR3 here is CASSPQKGTYSEAFF. CDR3 bases: TGTGCCAGCAGTCCCCAAAAAGGGACATATTCTGAAGCTTTCTTT.

The chain has TRBV18 and TRBJ1-6, with D uncertain. Trimming took off 2 bases at V and 7 bases at J, with 12 bases between the two ends. The CDR3 is 15 residues long. Germline loops: CDR1 KGHSH, CDR2 LQKENI. The CDR3 is CASSPGGGANSPLHF. The DNA of the CDR3 is TGTGCCAGCTCACCAGGCGGCGGTGCGAATTCACCCCTCCACTTT.

V usage is TRBV27 and J usage is TRBJ2-5; TRBD1 aligns across 7 bases. Germline CDR1 is MNHEY and CDR2 is SMNVEV (reference sequence). The V segment lost 2 bases and the J segment 4 bases; nucleotides outside the gene matches: 4. CDR3 length equals 14 residues. The CDR3: CASSLIGGAETQYF. Written as DNA, the CDR3 is TGTGCCAGCAGTTTAATAGGGGGCGCAGAGACCCAGTACTTC.

This chain connects TRBV3-1 (or the pseudogene TRBV3-2) to TRBJ1-4; D call uncertain. The germline V and J ends were trimmed by 4 bases and 7 bases, with 19 bases remaining between them. The CDR3 loop spans 16 amino acids. Germline CDR1 is LGHDT and CDR2 is YNNKEL (reference sequence). CDR3 loop: CASSPRGRGSLEKLFF. CDR3 coding DNA: TGTGCCAGCAGCCCTCGAGGCCGCGGCAGCCTTGAAAAACTGTTTTTT.

The V call is TRBV20-1, the J call TRBJ2-3; no firm D call. The V and J ends lost 2 bases and 6 bases respectively, with 6 bases between them. Per germline, CDR1 DFQATT and CDR2 SNEGSKA (reference sequence). CDR3 size: 11 residues. The CDR3: CSARLEDTQYF. The DNA for the CDR3 is TGCAGTGCTAGACTAGAGGATACGCAGTATTTT.

This sequence joins TRBV28 and TRBJ1-1; D not certain. V lost 5 bases and J 0 bases, leaving 7 bases between the germline ends. The CDR3 spans 13 residues. Germline V gene lookup returns CDR1 MDHEN and CDR2 SYDVKM. The CDR3 loop is CASSPRLNTEAFF. In nucleotides, the CDR3 is TGTGCCAGCAGTCCCAGATTGAACACTGAAGCTTTCTTT.

V and J are TRBV28 and TRBJ1-5; possible D gene TRBD1, 6 bases. The CDR3 runs 14 residues. Germline assignment: CDR1 MDHEN and CDR2 SYDVKM. V was trimmed by 2 bases and J by 6 bases, leaving 11 bases between them. The CDR3 is CASSLPTGSQPQHF. The CDR3, as DNA: TGTGCCAGCAGTTTACCAACAGGGAGTCAGCCCCAGCATTTT.

The chain links TRBV18 to TRBJ1-5, with D perhaps matching TRBD1 (6 bases). CDR3 length: 13 residues. Trimming pared 5 bases from V and 7 bases from J, leaving 12 bases between. In germline, CDR1 is KGHSH, CDR2 LQKENI. In nucleotides, the CDR3 is TGTGCCAGCTCATCAGGGGCTGGCCAGCCCCAGCATTTT. Its translation: CASSSGAGQPQHF.

The V and J genes are TRBV7-6 and TRBJ2-5, with no clear D. V was clipped by 5 bases and J by 1 base, with 11 bases between them. The CDR3 is 14 amino acids. In germline, CDR1 is SGHVS, CDR2 FNYEAQ. The DNA of the CDR3 is TGTGCCAGCAGCCCCTCTACTATCCAAGAGACCCAGTACTTC. Its protein is CASSPSTIQETQYF.

This chain joins TRBV5-1 and TRBJ2-2; 12 nucleotides agree with TRBD1. CDR3 size: 17 residues. The germline gives CDR1 SGHRS, CDR2 YFSETQ. Trimming removed 4 bases from V and 5 bases from J; junction bases left unmatched: 9. The CDR3: CASSHLGTGGLTGELFF. The CDR3 region has the DNA TGCGCCAGCAGCCACCTGGGGACAGGGGGCTTGACCGGGGAGCTGTTTTTT. Full variable domain (outside the CDR3, taken from reference TRBV5-1 and TRBJ2-2): KAGVTQTPRYLIKTRGQQVTLSCSPISGHRSVSWYQQTPGQGLQFLFEYFSETQRNKGNFPGRFSGRQFSNSRSEMNVSTLELGDSALYLCASSHLGTGGLTGELFFGEGSRLTVL.